The 28 T cell receptor beta chains given below trace back to one sample, sequenced in a study of identical twins (dated by TCRdb to the mid-2010s). The library relied on 5' RACE. The sample was run on an Illumina HiSeq 2000. The public reads were run again by TCRdb, first through fastp at Q25 and then through MiXCR, and only productive beta chains were kept. Under each unique CDR3 protein, matching rows form one entry showing the most common genes and DNA. The sample table holds 500,000 or so distinct CDR3 sequences, of which approximately 15% were seen once. Of the sample, more than 0.8% falls within the top ten clones. The data also belong to a second study, concerning yellow fever vaccine responses in identical twins.

The sequencing input was CD4+ T cells sorted from blood. The source is a woman aged 18-29 years in good health.

This clonotype has only one observation. The V call is TRBV20-1, the J call TRBJ2-7, with TRBD2 identical over 13 bases. CDR1 and CDR2 from the germline V gene are DFQATT and SNEGSKA (reference sequence). The CDR3 is made up of 15 amino acids. V shed 6 bases, J shed 6 bases, and the junction held 11 bases outside the gene matches. The CDR3 loop reads CSATTSGRIAAEQYF. CDR3 DNA sequence: TGCAGTGCAACGACTAGCGGGAGGATAGCCGCCGAGCAGTACTTC.

This clonotype occurred a few times. J is TRBJ2-5 and V is TRBV5-1; no firm D call. CDR1 SGHRS and CDR2 YFSETQ come from the germline V gene. With 1 base removed from V and 4 bases from J, the gap between germline ends came to 8 bases. The CDR3 is 13 amino acids. The CDR3, as DNA: TGCGCCAGCAGCTTGTGGCTCGGAGAGACCCAGTACTTC. Its protein is CASSLWLGETQYF.

This clonotype was found many times. The chain links TRBV12-3 or TRBV12-4 to TRBJ1-2; perhaps TRBD1 as D (6 bases). Trimming stripped 5 bases from V and 6 bases from J, with 16 bases between. The CDR3 runs to 14 residues. CDR3 bases: TGTGCCAGCAGTGTCAAACAGGGTTTTCATGGCTACACCTTC. It translates to CASSVKQGFHGYTF.

The chain employs TRBV2 and TRBJ2-1; TRBD2 matches 11 bases. This CDR3 has 16 residues. CDR1 is SNHLY, CDR2 FYNNEI, per germline. J was trimmed by 9 bases and V by 1 base; bases with no gene match: 8. The CDR3 sequence is CASSEVFSGRGVEQFF. In nucleotides, the CDR3 is TGTGCCAGCAGTGAAGTGTTTAGCGGGAGGGGGGTTGAGCAGTTCTTC.

This chain links TRBV29-1 with TRBJ1-1; no clear D gene. In germline, CDR1 is SQVTM, CDR2 ANQGSEA. This CDR3 comprises 11 residues. Trimming removed 6 bases at V and 11 bases at J, with 16 bases between. The DNA for the CDR3 is TGCAGCGTAGCGGTTACGGGTTTCGCTTTCTTT. Its protein product is CSVAVTGFAFF. Supplemented by reference TRBV29-1 and TRBJ1-1, the full variable domain reads SAVISQKPSRDICQRGTSLTIQCQVDSQVTMMFWYRQQPGQSLTLIATANQGSEATYESGFVIDKFPISRPNLTFSTLTVSNMSPEDSSIYLCSVAVTGFAFFGQGTRLTVV.

The V call is TRBV29-1, the J call TRBJ1-5; possibly TRBD1 for D (5 bases). Germline V lookup: CDR1 SQVTM, CDR2 ANQGSEA. This CDR3 region has 13 residues. V dropped 4 bases and J dropped 0 bases, with 7 bases sitting between them. The chain's CDR3 is CSVGRGSNQPQHF. CDR3 nucleotides: TGCAGCGTTGGTAGGGGTAGCAATCAGCCCCAGCATTTT.

This clonotype was seen ten or more times. DNA for the CDR3: TGCGCCAGCGCCAACAAGCAGCTTGCCACCGGGGAGCTGTTTTTT. Amino acid sequence: CASANKQLATGELFF. V is TRBV5-1 and J is TRBJ2-2; no firm D call. V shed 7 bases and J shed 4 bases, with 17 bases lying between them. The CDR3 spans 15 residues. Germline CDR1 SGHRS, CDR2 YFSETQ.

The genes are TRBV27 and TRBJ2-2; D may be TRBD2 (6 bases). The ends were cut back, 3 bases at V and 6 bases at J, with 14 bases in the middle. Germline V gene data show CDR1 as MNHEY and CDR2 as SMNVEV (reference sequence). The CDR3 is made up of 15 amino acids. CDR3 protein: CASSFTGALPGELFF. The CDR3 nucleotides are TGTGCCAGCAGTTTCACGGGAGCGCTCCCCGGGGAGCTGTTTTTT.

This clonotype was observed a few times. The chain joins TRBV12-3 or TRBV12-4 to TRBJ2-7; possibly TRBD1 for D (5 bases). Trimming pared 5 bases from V and 6 bases from J, leaving 14 bases between. The CDR3 runs to 13 residues. CDR3 nucleotides: TGTGCCAGCAGTCGATCTAGGGGCTCCGAGCAGTACTTC. It codes for CASSRSRGSEQYF.

This clonotype was seen more than once but under ten times. V usage is TRBV25-1 and J usage is TRBJ1-4; D possibly corresponds to TRBD1 (5 bases). V was shortened by 8 bases and J by 4 bases, with 14 bases between the two germline ends. The CDR3 spans 14 residues. CDR1 and CDR2 (germline): MGHDK, SYGVNS. The CDR3 sequence: CASGEGQINEKLFF. In DNA, the CDR3 is TGTGCCAGCGGGGAAGGACAAATTAATGAAAAACTGTTTTTT.

The rearrangement links TRBV11-2 to TRBJ2-5, with TRBD1 as a possible D gene (8 bases). The V end lost 0 bases, the J end lost 5 bases, and 13 bases lay between the germline ends. This CDR3 spans 15 amino acids. Germline CDR1 is SGHAT and CDR2 is FQNNGV. CDR3 residues: CASSLDDRGGETQYF. CDR3 sequence (DNA): TGTGCCAGCAGCTTAGATGACAGGGGAGGGGAGACCCAGTACTTC.

The chain recombines TRBV7-6 with TRBJ1-1; D call uncertain. V gave up 2 bases and J gave up 1 base, with 11 bases separating them. Germline values: CDR1 SGHVS, CDR2 FNYEAQ. The CDR3 runs to 15 residues. The CDR3 loop reads CASSLYPATNTEAFF. The CDR3 DNA reads TGTGCCAGCAGCTTATATCCAGCAACGAACACTGAAGCTTTCTTT.

This chain links TRBV29-1 with TRBJ2-1; possible D gene TRBD2, 5 bases. The V gene's germline CDR1 is SQVTM and CDR2 ANQGSEA. Trimming left V 5 bases short and J 10 bases short, with 15 bases between. The CDR3 length is 12 residues. CDR3 sequence reads: CSVQRQLGEQFF. The CDR3 DNA is TGCAGCGTTCAAAGACAACTAGGAGAGCAGTTCTTC.

This clonotype turned up a few times. The chain combines TRBV10-3 with TRBJ2-3; 7 bases are shared with TRBD2. Trimming at V came to 5 bases and at J to 3 bases, leaving 8 bases not matched to a gene. Germline V gives CDR1 ENHRY, CDR2 SYGVKD. The length of the CDR3 is 15 residues. The CDR3 DNA reads TGTGCCATCAGTTGGGCGGGAGTCAGTACAGATACGCAGTATTTT. Protein product: CAISWAGVSTDTQYF.

The rearrangement uses TRBV11-2 and TRBJ2-5; D might be TRBD1 (8 bases). The length of the CDR3 is 16 residues. Trimming took 3 bases from V and 5 from J, leaving 19 bases between them. Germline V gene data show CDR1 as SGHAT and CDR2 as FQNNGV. CDR3 amino acids: CASSFTGGGRGETQYF. CDR3 bases: TGTGCCAGCAGCTTTACAGGGGGAGGGCGTGGCGAGACCCAGTACTTC. The variable domain in full, with the rest retrieved from reference TRBV11-2 and TRBJ2-5, is EAGVAQSPRYKIIEKRQSVAFWCNPISGHATLYWYQQILGQGPKLLIQFQNNGVVDDSQLPKDRFSAERLKGVDSTLKIQPAKLEDSAVYLCASSFTGGGRGETQYFGPGTRLLVL.

The chain uses TRBV6-1 and TRBJ2-7; D is undetermined. CDR3 length: 13 residues. Germline lookup yields CDR1 MNHNS and CDR2 SASEGT. With 5 bases removed from V and 3 bases from J, the gap between germline ends came to 11 bases. CDR3 nucleotide sequence: TGTGCCAGCAGTAAACTTACGCGCTACGAGCAGTACTTC. Its translation: CASSKLTRYEQYF.

This clonotype was found once. The chain is built from TRBV28 and TRBJ2-5; tentatively, D is TRBD1 (5 bases). V was clipped by 3 bases and J by 4 bases, with 18 bases between them. Per germline, CDR1 MDHEN and CDR2 SYDVKM. The length of the CDR3 is 16 residues. The CDR3 protein is CASSLSGMGPSETQYF. Written as DNA, the CDR3 is TGTGCCAGCAGTTTGTCAGGGATGGGGCCCTCAGAGACCCAGTACTTC.

V gene TRBV6-5 combines with J gene TRBJ2-3; TRBD2 agrees at 10 bases. The CDR3 is 16 residues long. Per the germline V gene, CDR1 is MNHEY and CDR2 is SVGAGI. V dropped 3 bases and J dropped 6; count of bases not matched to a gene: 9. CDR3 nucleotides: TGTGCCAGCAGTTATCTACGGACTAGCGGCCGCGATACGCAGTATTTT. Translated, it gives CASSYLRTSGRDTQYF.

The chain employs TRBV6-1 and TRBJ1-5; D gene uncertain. The CDR3 length is 13 residues. V lost 4 bases and J 5 bases, leaving 9 bases between the germline ends. Germline CDR1 and CDR2: MNHNS and SASEGT. CDR3 coding DNA: TGTGCCAGCAGTGCGATACGGGATCAGCCCCAGCATTTT. Translated: CASSAIRDQPQHF.

This clonotype was observed a few times. The J gene is TRBJ2-3, the V gene TRBV7-9, with D tentatively TRBD2 (5 bases). The V gene lost 6 bases and the J gene lost 1 base, with 8 bases spanning the gap. CDR1 is SEHNR, CDR2 FQNEAQ, per germline (reference sequence). The CDR3 consists of 13 residues. CDR3 DNA sequence: TGTGCCAGCAGGGTGGGAGGCACAGATACGCAGTATTTT. This gives the protein CASRVGGTDTQYF.

The rearrangement joins TRBV18 to TRBJ2-7; unclear D gene. CDR1 is KGHSH, CDR2 LQKENI, per germline. V lost 0 bases and J 6 bases, leaving 9 bases between the germline ends. The CDR3 contains 13 residues. The CDR3 reads CASSPPGGSEQYF. CDR3 coding DNA: TGTGCCAGCTCACCACCGGGTGGCAGCGAGCAGTACTTC.

This clonotype was found many times. The chain uses TRBV29-1 and TRBJ2-7; D might be TRBD2 (6 bases). Germline V gene data show CDR1 as SQVTM and CDR2 as ANQGSEA. The germline V and J ends were trimmed by 2 bases and 6 bases, with 14 bases remaining between them. This CDR3 spans 13 amino acids. The CDR3 DNA follows: TGCAGCGTTGAACAACAGTACGGGGGCGAGCAGTACTTC. Protein: CSVEQQYGGEQYF.

The J gene is TRBJ2-3, the V gene TRBV4-2; 13 nucleotides match TRBD2. V lost 3 bases, J lost 1 base, and 4 bases stayed unmatched. The CDR3 contains 17 residues. The germline V gene encodes CDR1 LGHNA and CDR2 YNFKEQ. The CDR3 spells CASSQGLAGTGTDTQYF. As DNA, the CDR3 is TGTGCCAGCAGCCAGGGACTAGCGGGGACGGGCACAGATACGCAGTATTTT.

The V and J genes are TRBV7-8 and TRBJ2-3; 10 bases align to TRBD2. The CDR3 is 17 amino acids. V lost 3 bases and J lost 4; bases outside the gene matches: 10. The germline V gene has CDR1 SGHVS and CDR2 FQNEAQ. Here the CDR3 DNA reads TGTGCCAGCAGCTTGCGGACTAGCGGCGTGGGGGCAGATACGCAGTATTTT. This gives the protein CASSLRTSGVGADTQYF.

Only a few counts were recorded for this clonotype. The chain has TRBV15 and TRBJ2-7; TRBD2 matches 12 bases. After removal of 1 base from V and 2 bases from J, the junction contained 6 bases not matched to a gene. Germline values: CDR1 LNHNV, CDR2 YYDKDF (reference sequence). This CDR3 contains 17 residues. In DNA form, the CDR3 reads TGTGCCACCAGCAGAGGCATAACTAGCGGGGGGACCTACGAGCAGTACTTC. It codes for CATSRGITSGGTYEQYF.

With regard to this clonotype: Germline is not matched at one junction end, which may reflect a read error. The rearrangement links TRBV5-1 to TRBJ2-7, with TRBD1 matching 7 bases. The germline V gene encodes CDR1 SGHRS and CDR2 YFSETQ. The CDR3 consists of 15 residues. The CDR3 nucleotides read TGCGCCAGCAGCTTGGTCACAGGGGCCTCCTACGAGGAGTACTTC. It yields the protein CASSLVTGASYEEYF.

The V gene is TRBV2, the J gene TRBJ2-1; 9 bases agree with TRBD1. The CDR3 loop spans 15 amino acids. Germline CDR1 SNHLY, CDR2 FYNNEI. Germline trimming cut 4 bases from V and 8 bases from J; bases unmatched to any gene: 9. DNA for the CDR3: TGTGCCAGCAGTGCCGGGACAGGGCTCTGGGATGAGCAGTTCTTC. This encodes CASSAGTGLWDEQFF.

This clonotype appeared a few times. V and J are TRBV3-1 and TRBJ2-3; 12 nucleotides align to TRBD2. After removal of 2 bases from V and 7 bases from J, the junction contained 7 bases not matched to a gene. The CDR3 is 16 amino acids. Per the germline V gene, CDR1 is LGHDT and CDR2 is YNNKEL (reference sequence). CDR3 loop: CASSQLAGGLSYTQYF. CDR3 bases: TGTGCCAGCAGCCAACTAGCGGGAGGGCTATCGTATACGCAGTATTTT.